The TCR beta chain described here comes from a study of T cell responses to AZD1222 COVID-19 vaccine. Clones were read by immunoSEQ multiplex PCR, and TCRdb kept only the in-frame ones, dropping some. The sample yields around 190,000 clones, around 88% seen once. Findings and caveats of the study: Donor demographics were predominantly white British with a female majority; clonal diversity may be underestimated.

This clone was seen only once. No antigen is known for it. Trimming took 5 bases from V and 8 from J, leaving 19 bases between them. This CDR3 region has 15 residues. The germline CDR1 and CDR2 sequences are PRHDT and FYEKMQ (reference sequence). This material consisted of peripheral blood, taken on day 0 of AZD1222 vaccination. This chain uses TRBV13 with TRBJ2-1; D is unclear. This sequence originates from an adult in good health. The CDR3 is CASSPTGPRGHEQFF. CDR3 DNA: TGTGCCAGCAGCCCGACCGGGCCACGAGGTCATGAGCAGTTCTTC.